The 13 T cell receptor beta chains below come from one sample, sequenced in a study of T cells after yellow fever vaccination. TCRdb re-derived calls from the 5' RACE reads in MiXCR, one entry per CDR3 protein. The repertoire consists of about 340,000 distinct CDR3 sequences, with approximately 13% occurring once and the leading ten covering 2.5% to 3.5%. Source: CD4+ T cells sorted from PBMCs, taken 15 days after the yellow fever booster vaccination. Every receptor here comes from a man aged 18-30 years who received the YFV17D yellow fever vaccine.

This clonotype was found a few times. The rearrangement links TRBV12-1 to TRBJ2-7; the DNA was not used to check the table's D call, TRBD2. TRBV12-1 is flagged as a pseudogene. The CDR3 sequence is 15 residues long. CDR3 DNA sequence: TGTGCCAGCAGCTCCCTAGCGGGGGTTACCTACGAGCAGTACTTC. Amino acids: CASSSLAGVTYEQYF.

The table lists this clonotype with a few counts. J is TRBJ1-2 and V is TRBV4-1; 9 nucleotides agree with TRBD1. V gave up 0 bases and J gave up 4 bases; unmatched junction bases: 3. This CDR3 has 15 amino acids. The germline CDR1 and CDR2 sequences are MGHRA and YSYEKL. The CDR3 nucleotides are TGCGCCAGCAGCCAAGAGTACAGGGGGCTCTATGGCTACACCTTC. Translating it yields CASSQEYRGLYGYTF.

The gene calls are TRBV5-1 and TRBJ1-2; 7 nucleotides line up with TRBD1. CDR3 length: 16 amino acids. The V segment lost 4 bases and the J segment 0 bases; nucleotides outside the gene matches: 9. Germline CDR1 is SGHRS and CDR2 is YFSETQ. The CDR3 nucleotides read TGCGCCAGCAGCACTGGACAGGTCCGAGCTAACTATGGCTACACCTTC. Translated, it gives CASSTGQVRANYGYTF. The full variable domain, rest sourced from reference TRBV5-1 and TRBJ1-2, is KAGVTQTPRYLIKTRGQQVTLSCSPISGHRSVSWYQQTPGQGLQFLFEYFSETQRNKGNFPGRFSGRQFSNSRSEMNVSTLELGDSALYLCASSTGQVRANYGYTFGSGTRLTVV.

This clonotype was counted only a few times. The genes are TRBV21-1 and TRBJ2-7. TRBV21-1 is labeled a pseudogene. This CDR3 is 12 amino acids long. The DNA of the CDR3 is TGTGCCAGCAGCAAAGACTCCTACGAGCAGTACGTC. It yields the protein CASSKDSYEQYV.

The gene calls are TRBV5-1 and TRBJ2-5; D might be TRBD1 (6 bases). The CDR3 extends over 15 amino acids. Germline V gene lookup returns CDR1 SGHRS and CDR2 YFSETQ. Deletions cut 7 bases from V and 2 bases from J, with 18 bases between. The CDR3 DNA reads as TGCGCCAGCCGCCGGATGGGGGACACTCAAGAGACCCAGTACTTC. It specifies CASRRMGDTQETQYF.

In its sample, this clonotype was seen a few times. The chain has TRBV2 and TRBJ2-1, with 8 positions matching TRBD1. V lost 4 bases and J lost 6; bases outside the gene matches: 5. Germline V gene data show CDR1 as SNHLY and CDR2 as FYNNEI. The CDR3 runs 14 residues. The CDR3 bases are TGTGCCAGCAGTGGGACAGGGACCCCCAATGAGCAGTTCTTC. Its translation: CASSGTGTPNEQFF.

This clonotype has a handful of counts. The chain is built from TRBV7-9 and TRBJ2-7; D could derive from TRBD1 or TRBD2 (6 bases each). This CDR3 has 16 residues. V lost 8 bases, J lost 5 bases, and 25 bases lay in between. Per germline, CDR1 SEHNR and CDR2 FQNEAQ (reference sequence). Here the CDR3 reads CASLRSGAPGIHEQYF. For the CDR3, the DNA is TGTGCCAGCCTTCGGTCGGGGGCCCCGGGTATCCACGAGCAGTACTTC.

The rearrangement uses TRBV11-2 and TRBJ2-7; 8 nucleotides agree with TRBD1. The CDR3 contains 15 residues. V lost 5 bases to trimming and J lost 4 bases; unmatched junction nucleotides: 10. Germline V lookup: CDR1 SGHAT, CDR2 FQNNGV. The CDR3, as DNA: TGTGCCAGCAGCCGCGGGGCAGGGGGCTGGTACGAGCAGTACGTC. It translates to CASSRGAGGWYEQYV.

V gene TRBV20-1 combines with J gene TRBJ2-2; perhaps TRBD2 as D (6 bases). Trimming cost V 6 bases and J 7 bases, with 24 bases left between them. CDR1 is DFQATT and CDR2 is SNEGSKA in the germline V gene (reference sequence). This CDR3 has 16 amino acids. The CDR3 spells CSAEGPATSHDGELFF. The CDR3 DNA reads as TGCAGTGCGGAGGGGCCTGCGACTAGTCACGACGGGGAGCTGTTTTTT.

This clonotype was seen repeatedly, ten times or more. In DNA, the CDR3 is TGCGCCAGCAGCCAAATTACTGGGACTAGCGGCGGTGGCGGGGAGCTGTTTTTT. Protein sequence: CASSQITGTSGGGGELFF. This rearrangement joins TRBV4-3 to TRBJ2-2; 11 bases map to TRBD2. This CDR3 contains 18 residues. CDR1 LGHNA and CDR2 YSLEER come from the germline V gene. The trim removed 2 bases at V and 7 bases at J, leaving 12 bases unmatched.

This clonotype was recorded a few times. The chain joins TRBV5-1 to TRBJ2-3, with TRBD2 matching 9 bases. The CDR3 runs to 18 residues. Germline lookup yields CDR1 SGHRS and CDR2 YFSETQ. Germline trimming cut 4 bases from V and 2 bases from J; bases unmatched to any gene: 14. The CDR3 DNA is TGCGCCAGCAGCCCCCAACCTCCTGGCGGGGGGGTCACAGATACGCAGTATTTT. Translated, it gives CASSPQPPGGGVTDTQYF.

This chain joins TRBV2 and TRBJ2-2, with a possible D match to TRBD1 (6 bases). CDR3 length: 13 residues. Trimming took 10 bases from V and 4 from J, leaving 13 bases between them. Germline V gives CDR1 SNHLY, CDR2 FYNNEI. The CDR3 bases are TGTGCCACCCGGACAGACCGCACCGGGGAGCTGTTTTTT. Encoded protein: CATRTDRTGELFF.

This clonotype was detected only a few times. The chain links TRBV5-8 to TRBJ1-5; 7 bases are a match to TRBD1. The CDR3 contains 17 residues. The ends lost 4 bases at V and 5 bases at J; junction bases unmatched: 15. Germline values: CDR1 SGHTS, CDR2 YDEGEE. The chain's CDR3 is CASSPETGFRGDQPQHF. The CDR3 coding sequence is TGTGCCAGCAGCCCCGAGACAGGGTTTCGGGGAGATCAGCCCCAGCATTTT.